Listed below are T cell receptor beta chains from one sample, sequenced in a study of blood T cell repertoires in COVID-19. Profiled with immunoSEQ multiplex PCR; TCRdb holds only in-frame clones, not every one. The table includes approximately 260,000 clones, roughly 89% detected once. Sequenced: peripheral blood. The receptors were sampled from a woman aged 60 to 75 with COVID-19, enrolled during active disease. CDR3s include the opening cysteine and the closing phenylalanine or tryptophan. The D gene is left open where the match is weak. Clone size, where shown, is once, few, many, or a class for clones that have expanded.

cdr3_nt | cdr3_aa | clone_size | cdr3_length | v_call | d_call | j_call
TGTGCCAGTACGGGGTACACTGAAGCTTTCTTT | CASTGYTEAFF | few | 11 | TRBV5-8 | . | TRBJ1-1
TGTGCCAGCAGCCAACTGGGACAGGGATTGAGGTACGAGCAGTACTTC | CASSQLGQGLRYEQYF | . | 16 | TRBV6-2/TRBV6-3 | TRBD1 | TRBJ2-7
TGTGCCAGCAACGAAAACAGGGGCTCCTATGGCTACACCTTC | CASNENRGSYGYTF | . | 14 | TRBV7-2 | TRBD1 | TRBJ1-2
TGTGCCAGCAGCTTGGCAACAGCGGGAACTGAAGCTTTCTTT | CASSLATAGTEAFF | . | 14 | TRBV7-6 | . | TRBJ1-1
TGCGCCAGCAGCGCAGGTACCGGGACATTGACCTACGAGCAGTACTTC | CASSAGTGTLTYEQYF | . | 16 | TRBV5-1 | . | TRBJ2-7
TGTGCCAGCAGCTTGGACAGGGGTCAGCCCCAGCATTTT | CASSLDRGQPQHF | . | 13 | TRBV7-9 | TRBD1 | TRBJ1-5
TGCGCCAGCAGCCGGAGGGAAGCTTCAAGTGGCTACACCTTC | CASSRREASSGYTF | . | 14 | TRBV4-3 | . | TRBJ1-2
TGTGCCAGTAGCAAAGGCCTGCCCCTAGTTGGCAATGAGCAGTTCTTC | CASSKGLPLVGNEQFF | once | 16 | TRBV19 | . | TRBJ2-1
TGTGCCAGCAGTGAAAGGGGTTTGAGCTATGGCTACACCTTC | CASSERGLSYGYTF | . | 14 | TRBV6-1 | . | TRBJ1-2
TGCGCCAGCAGCCAAGATAATCGGAGGGGAAGCTATGGCTACACCTTC | CASSQDNRRGSYGYTF | . | 16 | TRBV4-3 | . | TRBJ1-2
TGTGCCAGCAGCTTAGGGGGGCGCTCTGAAAAACTGTTTTTT | CASSLGGRSEKLFF | . | 14 | TRBV7-2 | . | TRBJ1-4
TGTGCCAGCAGCTCGACCGGGACAGAGAATTCACCCCTCCACTTT | CASSSTGTENSPLHF | few | 15 | TRBV9 | TRBD1 | TRBJ1-6
TGTGCCAGCAGTGATTGGGACAGGGCGATCTATGGCTACACCTTC | CASSDWDRAIYGYTF | . | 15 | TRBV25-1 | TRBD1 | TRBJ1-2
TGTGCCAGCAGTTACGGGCGGGGTTTGGGCGAGCAGTACTTC | CASSYGRGLGEQYF | . | 14 | TRBV6-2/TRBV6-3 | . | TRBJ2-7
TGTGCCAGCAGCTTAGGGTGGGGGGACACAGATACGCAGTATTTT | CASSLGWGDTDTQYF | . | 15 | TRBV7-3 | . | TRBJ2-3
TGTGCCAGCAGCTTAGGGACCGGGACTAGCGGGACCGAGCAGTACTTC | CASSLGTGTSGTEQYF | . | 16 | TRBV7-9 | TRBD2 | TRBJ2-7
TGCGCCAGCAGCCAAGTCCCCCTCTATGGCTACACCTTC | CASSQVPLYGYTF | . | 13 | TRBV4-3 | . | TRBJ1-2
TGTGCCAGCAGTCACGACTCTTACGAGCAGTACTTC | CASSHDSYEQYF | . | 12 | TRBV7-9 | . | TRBJ2-7
TGTGCCAGCAGCTCTTTGACACCCGCGAACACTGAAGCTTTCTTT | CASSSLTPANTEAFF | . | 15 | TRBV11-2 | . | TRBJ1-1
TGCGCCAGCAGCTTGGATCCAGGGAATAATTCACCCCTCCACTTT | CASSLDPGNNSPLHF | . | 15 | TRBV5-1 | . | TRBJ1-6
TGTGCCATCAGTGAGTCAGTCAGGGGAAGCGAAAAACTGTTTTTT | CAISESVRGSEKLFF | . | 15 | TRBV10-3 | . | TRBJ1-4
TGTGCCAGCAGTCGCGACACTGGAAACACCATATATTTT | CASSRDTGNTIYF | . | 13 | TRBV6-5 | . | TRBJ1-3
TGTGCCAGCAGTGTAGTCGGGGGCTATGGCTACACCTTC | CASSVVGGYGYTF | . | 13 | TRBV2 | . | TRBJ1-2
TGCACCAGCAGCCTGAAAAGGGGGCACGAGCCCCAGCATTTT | CTSSLKRGHEPQHF | . | 14 | TRBV1 | . | TRBJ1-5
TGTGCCAGCAGCTTAACGCAGGGCTCTGGAAACACCATATATTTT | CASSLTQGSGNTIYF | . | 15 | TRBV7-2 | . | TRBJ1-3
TGCAGCGTTGAAGATCGCTTTAAGGGGAGCACAGATACGCAGTATTTT | CSVEDRFKGSTDTQYF | once | 16 | TRBV29-1 | . | TRBJ2-3
TGTGCCAGCAGCTTGGGGCAGGCCGTCGGGGAGCTGTTTTTT | CASSLGQAVGELFF | . | 14 | TRBV5-5 | . | TRBJ2-2
TGTGCCAGCAGCTTAGGTGGGACAGGTATAATGGGCGGCTACACCTTC | CASSLGGTGIMGGYTF | . | 16 | TRBV7-2 | TRBD1 | TRBJ1-2
TGTGCCAGAAGCTGCCCAGGGGTCGACTTC | CARSCPGVDF | . | 10 | TRBV5-3 | . | TRBJ2-7
TGTGCCAGCAGCGTAGGTCAGGGGAATTCACCCCTCCACTTT | CASSVGQGNSPLHF | few | 14 | TRBV9 | . | TRBJ1-6
TGTGCCAGCAGCCAGGACAGGGGCTACGAGCAGTACTTC | CASSQDRGYEQYF | . | 13 | TRBV3-1/TRBV3-2 | TRBD1 | TRBJ2-7
TGTGCCAGCAGCCAACCCCAACCGGGTCTTGGCTATGGCTACACCTTC | CASSQPQPGLGYGYTF | . | 16 | TRBV4-2 | . | TRBJ1-2
TGTGCCAGCAGCCATAGATACAGGGCACCCTACGAGCAGTACTTC | CASSHRYRAPYEQYF | many | 15 | TRBV14 | . | TRBJ2-7
TGTGCCAGCAGTACTCAGGGGGTCCCTGTGTACGAGCAGTACTTC | CASSTQGVPVYEQYF | . | 15 | TRBV27 | TRBD1 | TRBJ2-7
TGTGCCAGCAGCCTCAGGGGGCAGAGCACCGGGGAGCTGTTTTTT | CASSLRGQSTGELFF | once | 15 | TRBV11-3 | TRBD1 | TRBJ2-2
TGTGCCAGCAGTTTTACAGGGGCGAATTCACCCCTCCACTTT | CASSFTGANSPLHF | . | 14 | TRBV6-5 | TRBD1 | TRBJ1-6
TGTGCCAGCAGTGATATGAGCAATCAGCCCCAGCATTTT | CASSDMSNQPQHF | . | 13 | TRBV6-1 | . | TRBJ1-5
TGTGCCAGCAGCCCACAGGGGTATTATGGCTACACCTTC | CASSPQGYYGYTF | few | 13 | TRBV11-2 | TRBD1 | TRBJ1-2
TGTGCTAGCAGCTCTAGTTACACCGGGGAGCTGTTTTTT | CASSSSYTGELFF | . | 13 | TRBV7-7 | . | TRBJ2-2
TGCAGCGCTCGGGACACCAATCAGCCCCAGCATTTT | CSARDTNQPQHF | . | 12 | TRBV29-1 | . | TRBJ1-5
TGTGCCAGCAGCCAATCAGGACAGGGCCAGAACTATGGCTACACCTTC | CASSQSGQGQNYGYTF | once | 16 | TRBV4-2 | TRBD1 | TRBJ1-2
TGTGCCAGCAGTGAGGTTCAGAGGGGTACAGGGCGCGAGCAGTACTTC | CASSEVQRGTGREQYF | . | 16 | TRBV6-1 | . | TRBJ2-7